What follows describes a single T cell receptor (beta chain). This clonotype was counted at least ten times. Its antigen remains unidentified. No base quality information exists; no much larger clone differs at one position. The CDR3, from cysteine to phenylalanine, totals 12 residues. Only the CDR3 part of the read is kept: 36 bases, read in frame from the first base. From a lookup of the germline V gene, CDR1 and CDR2 are MDHEN and SYDVKM. Cut back by 5 bases and 2 bases, the V and J ends lie 7 bases apart. Libraries were built with RACE. Sequenced using a NextSeq 500. During library preparation, unique molecular identifiers were attached to individual cDNA molecules so that TCRs could be counted in a quantitative, reproducible way. For every blood RNA sample, sequencing covered both the TCR alpha and TCR beta chains. In the original analysis: A median of approximately 100,000 TCRs per sample was observed, with a range of about 20,000 to 750,000. The Decombinator software suite was used to annotate V, J and CDR3 in the TCR reads. To make PS versus PT1 abundance plots, every sample was subsampled to the same number of TCRs (28,000). TCRs were defined as expanded if absent before sensitization and observed at least eight times at the 2-week time point. TCRdb applied fastp at Q25 and MiXCR to the public reads, then kept only in-frame beta chains. Entries that share a CDR3 protein sequence are merged under the most common genes and DNA. The V and J calls follow TCRdb's processing rather than the paper's. For this sample there are roughly 98,000 distinct CDR3 sequences; over 10% appear just once. Together, the top ten hold approximately 2.1% of the sample.

The record originates from a study of human T cells and chemical hapten exposure (dated by TCRdb to about 2021). Study-wide context: For sensitization, 2% DPC in acetone was applied to a roughly 2 cm by roughly 2 cm area of upper inner arm skin. Weekly therapeutic DPC doses were additionally applied to the scalp of patients throughout the roughly 23-week study period. Libraries were pooled for sequencing, and per-sample TCR yields varied mainly because of small differences in library volumes within the pool. Patient blood was sampled pre-sensitization (week 0) and at 2, 6 and about 24 weeks after DPC sensitization. Alopecia areata with under or over 50% scalp involvement, alopecia totalis and alopecia universalis were represented in the patient cohort, which was mostly female. This study followed changes in the peripheral blood TCR repertoire in vivo during primary and secondary sensitization of alopecia patients to the hapten diphenylcyclopropenone (DPC). Approximately 30 alopecia patients provided blood for TCR sequencing at one to four time points (pre-sensitization, 2, 6 and 24 weeks). Patch testing was done on the upper back using Finn chambers containing 0.01% DPC, and results were scored after 6 days according to International Contact Dermatitis Research Group standards.

Study-level results and caveats: All patients had alopecia, a presumed autoimmune disease, so their immune response might differ from that of healthy individuals. After repeated subsampling, the strength of the expansion versus patch-test correlation and the threshold at which it became significant changed. Significantly more large CDR3 similarity clusters were formed by expanded TCRs than by pre-sensitization or healthy control sets, consistent with antigen-driven responses. Patch test score correlated positively with the number of PT1 expanded TCRs, reaching significance at thresholds 8, 16 and 32 but not at 4. The number of TCRs above 1 in 1000 frequency did not change with DPC sensitization; there was no evidence of global repertoire structure alterations.

The meaning of the sample's time point label: patch test 1, 2 weeks after DPC sensitization. This specimen's treatment or condition label, interpreted: therapeutic diphenylcyclopropenone sensitization with weekly scalp DPC. Blood at each patch-test visit was drawn before the patch test was applied. To be eligible, patients had to be aged 18 to 70, diagnosed with alopecia and judged suitable for DPC therapy, while pregnant patients were excluded. Total RNA was extracted from unfractionated whole blood collected in Tempus Blood RNA tubes. The sequence links TRBV28 to TRBJ2-7, with the D gene call left open. Sequencing was performed on whole blood, taken in connection with sensitization to the hapten diphenylcyclopropenone (DPC). This TCR derives from a woman between 40 and 50 years old with alopecia areata. Some clones in this sample may be carry-over from other donors' samples. In nucleotide form, the sequence is TGTGCCAGCAGTCGGCCGCCCTACGAGCAGTACTTC. It translates to CASSRPPYEQYF.